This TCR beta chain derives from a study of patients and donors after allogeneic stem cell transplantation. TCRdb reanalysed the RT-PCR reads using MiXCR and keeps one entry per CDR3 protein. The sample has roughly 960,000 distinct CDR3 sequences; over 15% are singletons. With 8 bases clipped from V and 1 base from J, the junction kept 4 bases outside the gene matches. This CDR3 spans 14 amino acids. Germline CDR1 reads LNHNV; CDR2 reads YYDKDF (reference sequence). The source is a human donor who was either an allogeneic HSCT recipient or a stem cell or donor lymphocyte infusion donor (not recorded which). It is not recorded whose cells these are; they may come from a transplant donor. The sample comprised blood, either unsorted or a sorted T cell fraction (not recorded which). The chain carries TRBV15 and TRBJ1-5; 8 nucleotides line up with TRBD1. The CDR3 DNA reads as TGTGCCACCGGACAGGGCCTGAGCAATCAGCCCCAGCATTTT. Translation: CATGQGLSNQPQHF.